The 10 T cell receptor beta chains below come from one sample, sequenced in a study of blood T cell repertoires in COVID-19. Method: immunoSEQ multiplex PCR; TCRdb's copy keeps in-frame clones and lacks some. The table shows around 19,000 clones, with about 87% occurring only once. Sequencing was performed on peripheral blood. The receptors stem from a human donor in a cohort sampled during active COVID-19. The donor label of this sample is uncertain.

A single count supports this clone. This chain connects TRBV28 to TRBJ1-1; TRBD1 aligns across 8 bases. The CDR3 contains 13 residues. Trimming took 5 bases from V and 9 from J; bases not matched to a gene: 8. CDR1 is MDHEN and CDR2 is SYDVKM in the germline V gene. Here the CDR3 reads CASSPGQGTKAFF. CDR3 nucleotide sequence: TGTGCCAGCAGTCCCGGACAGGGCACGAAAGCTTTCTTT.

The chain is built from TRBV5-1 and TRBJ2-2; 9 nucleotides line up with TRBD2. Trimming at V came to 4 bases and at J to 1 base, leaving 2 bases not matched to a gene. Germline CDR1 SGHRS, CDR2 YFSETQ. This CDR3 is built from 15 residues. The CDR3 coding sequence is TGCGCCAGCAGCAAGACTAGCGGGAACACCGGGGAGCTGTTTTTT. Protein product: CASSKTSGNTGELFF.

CDR3: CAWSRELDSPLHF. The CDR3 DNA sequence: TGTGCCTGGAGTAGAGAGCTAGATTCACCCCTCCACTTT. This rearrangement joins TRBV30 to TRBJ1-6; no reliable D call. This CDR3 region has 13 residues. Germline values: CDR1 GTSNPN, CDR2 SVGIG (reference sequence). The V end lost 2 bases, the J end lost 8 bases, and 10 bases lay between the germline ends.

The chain couples TRBV19 to TRBJ2-4, with 7 bases fitting TRBD1. The CDR3 has 13 residues. J gave up 7 bases and V 5 bases, and 5 bases lay outside the gene matches. Germline assignment: CDR1 LNHDA and CDR2 SQIVND (reference sequence). CDR3 in DNA: TGTGCCAGTAGTCAGACAGGGTCCAACATTCAGTACTTC. Translating gives CASSQTGSNIQYF. Full variable domain (missing parts from reference TRBV19 and TRBJ2-4): DGGITQSPKYLFRKEGQNVTLSCEQNLNHDAMYWYRQDPGQGLRLIYYSQIVNDFQKGDIAEGYSVSREKKESFPLTVTSAQKNPTAFYLCASSQTGSNIQYFGAGTRLSVL.

The J gene is TRBJ2-7, the V gene TRBV5-1, with TRBD2 matching 9 bases. Trimming took 2 bases from V and 6 from J; bases not matched to a gene: 15. Germline CDR1 reads SGHRS; CDR2 reads YFSETQ. The CDR3 sequence is 17 residues long. CDR3 sequence reads: CASSFGEKGLAFFEQYF. The CDR3 nucleotides are TGCGCCAGCAGCTTTGGCGAAAAGGGACTAGCTTTTTTCGAGCAGTACTTC. Combining the CDR3 with reference TRBV5-1 and TRBJ2-7 gives the whole variable domain KAGVTQTPRYLIKTRGQQVTLSCSPISGHRSVSWYQQTPGQGLQFLFEYFSETQRNKGNFPGRFSGRQFSNSRSEMNVSTLELGDSALYLCASSFGEKGLAFFEQYFGPGTRLTVT.

The chain carries TRBV3-1 (or the pseudogene TRBV3-2) and TRBJ2-4; 10 nucleotides match TRBD2. This CDR3 has 14 amino acids. CDR1 is LGHDT and CDR2 is YNNKEL in the germline V gene (reference sequence). The ends lost 4 bases at V and 9 bases at J; junction bases unmatched: 6. This chain's CDR3 is CASSPSAGGTIQYF. CDR3 coding DNA: TGTGCCAGCAGCCCCTCAGCGGGAGGGACCATTCAGTACTTC.

The rearrangement links TRBV2 to TRBJ2-5, with a weak D call TRBD2 (6 bases). CDR3 length: 14 amino acids. The V end lost 7 bases, the J end lost 1 base, and 13 bases lay between the germline ends. Germline V lookup: CDR1 SNHLY, CDR2 FYNNEI. The CDR3 DNA sequence: TGTGCCAGCACTGCGGGGCGACCCCAAGAGACCCAGTACTTC. This translates into CASTAGRPQETQYF.

V is TRBV15 and J is TRBJ2-1, with no clear D. Germline CDR1 is LNHNV and CDR2 is YYDKDF (reference sequence). V was trimmed by 0 bases and J by 5 bases, leaving 5 bases between them. This CDR3 region has 13 residues. The CDR3 nucleotides read TGTGCCACCAGCAGAGATGTAAACAATGAGCAGTTCTTC. It translates to CATSRDVNNEQFF.

The chain recombines TRBV14 with TRBJ2-3; TRBD2 matches at 11 bases. Germline CDR1 and CDR2: SGHDN and FVKESK. This CDR3 spans 13 amino acids. The V and J ends lost 4 bases and 13 bases, in that order; junction bases with no gene match: 7. CDR3 nucleotide sequence: TGTGCCAGCAGCCCTCTCCCGGGACTAGCGGAGTATTTT. This codes for CASSPLPGLAEYF.

This clone was observed once. The chain couples TRBV6-1 to TRBJ1-1; no firm D call. V was pared by 2 bases and J by 2 bases, with 15 bases between. This CDR3 is 16 amino acids long. The germline V gene encodes CDR1 MNHNS and CDR2 SASEGT. The CDR3 sequence: CASSERGSRGNTEAFF. CDR3 coding DNA: TGTGCCAGCAGTGAACGAGGGTCCCGCGGAAACACTGAAGCTTTCTTT.